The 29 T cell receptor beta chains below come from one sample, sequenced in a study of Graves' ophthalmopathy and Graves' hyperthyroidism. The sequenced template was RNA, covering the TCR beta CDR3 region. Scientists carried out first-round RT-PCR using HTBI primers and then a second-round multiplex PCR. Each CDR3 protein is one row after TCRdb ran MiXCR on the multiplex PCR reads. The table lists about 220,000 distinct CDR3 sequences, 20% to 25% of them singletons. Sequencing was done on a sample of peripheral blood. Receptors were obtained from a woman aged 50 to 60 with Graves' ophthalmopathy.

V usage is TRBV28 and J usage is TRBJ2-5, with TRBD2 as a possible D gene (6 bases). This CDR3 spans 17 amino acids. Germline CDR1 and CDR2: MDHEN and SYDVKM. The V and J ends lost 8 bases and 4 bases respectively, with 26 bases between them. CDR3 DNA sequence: TGTGCCAGCGGTACGGGGGAGATGGGATTCGGGCTAGAGACCCAGTACTTC. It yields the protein CASGTGEMGFGLETQYF.

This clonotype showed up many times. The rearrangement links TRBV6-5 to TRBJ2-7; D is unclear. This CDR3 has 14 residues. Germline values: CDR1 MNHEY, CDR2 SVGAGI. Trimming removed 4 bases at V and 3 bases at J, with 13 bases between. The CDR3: CASSLFAESYEQYF. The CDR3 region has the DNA TGTGCCAGCAGTTTGTTTGCGGAGAGCTACGAGCAGTACTTC.

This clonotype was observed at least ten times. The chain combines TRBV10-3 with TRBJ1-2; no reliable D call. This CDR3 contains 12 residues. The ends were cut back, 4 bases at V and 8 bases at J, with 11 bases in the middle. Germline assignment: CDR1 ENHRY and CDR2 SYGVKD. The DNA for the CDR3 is TGTGCCATCAGTGCCACCCTTGGGGGCTACACCTTC. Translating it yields CAISATLGGYTF.

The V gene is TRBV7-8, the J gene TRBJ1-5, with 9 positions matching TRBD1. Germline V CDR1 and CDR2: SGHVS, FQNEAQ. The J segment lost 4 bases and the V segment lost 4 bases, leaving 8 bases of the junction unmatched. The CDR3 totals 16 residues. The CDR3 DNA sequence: TGTGCCAGCAGCTCCAAAACAGGGGGCGGTAATCAGCCCCAGCATTTT. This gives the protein CASSSKTGGGNQPQHF.

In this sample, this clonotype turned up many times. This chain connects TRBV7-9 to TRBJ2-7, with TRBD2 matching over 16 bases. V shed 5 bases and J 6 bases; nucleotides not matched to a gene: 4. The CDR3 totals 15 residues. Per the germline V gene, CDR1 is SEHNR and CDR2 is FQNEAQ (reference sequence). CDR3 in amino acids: CASSGTSGRASEQYF. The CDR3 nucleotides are TGTGCCAGCAGCGGGACTAGCGGGAGGGCCTCCGAGCAGTACTTC.

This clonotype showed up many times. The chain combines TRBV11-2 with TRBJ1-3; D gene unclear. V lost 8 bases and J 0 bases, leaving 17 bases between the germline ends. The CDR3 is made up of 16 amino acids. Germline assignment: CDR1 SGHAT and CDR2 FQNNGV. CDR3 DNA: TGTGCCAGCGTCGGGTGGGCGCCAGACTCTGGAAACACCATATATTTT. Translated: CASVGWAPDSGNTIYF. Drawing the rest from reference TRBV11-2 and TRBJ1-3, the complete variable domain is EAGVAQSPRYKIIEKRQSVAFWCNPISGHATLYWYQQILGQGPKLLIQFQNNGVVDDSQLPKDRFSAERLKGVDSTLKIQPAKLEDSAVYLCASVGWAPDSGNTIYFGEGSWLTVV.

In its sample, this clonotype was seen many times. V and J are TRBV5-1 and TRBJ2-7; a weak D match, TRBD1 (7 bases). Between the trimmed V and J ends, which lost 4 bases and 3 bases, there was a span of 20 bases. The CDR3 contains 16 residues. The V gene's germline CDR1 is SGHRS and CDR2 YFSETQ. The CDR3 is CASSPSGGTVIYEQYF. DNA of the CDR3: TGCGCCAGCAGCCCTAGTGGGGGGACAGTAATCTACGAGCAGTACTTC.

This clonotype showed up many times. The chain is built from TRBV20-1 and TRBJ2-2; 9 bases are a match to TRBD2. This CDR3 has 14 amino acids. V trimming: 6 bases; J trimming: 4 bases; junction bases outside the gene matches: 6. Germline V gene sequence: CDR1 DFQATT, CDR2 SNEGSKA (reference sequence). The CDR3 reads CSAPTSGATGELFF. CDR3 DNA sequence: TGCAGTGCCCCGACTAGCGGAGCCACCGGGGAGCTGTTTTTT.

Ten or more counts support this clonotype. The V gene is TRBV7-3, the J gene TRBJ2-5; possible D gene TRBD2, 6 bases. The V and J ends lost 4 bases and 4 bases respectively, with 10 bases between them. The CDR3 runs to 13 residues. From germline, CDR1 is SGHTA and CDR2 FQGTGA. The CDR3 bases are TGTGCCAGCAGCTGGGGTAGCGGAGAGACCCAGTACTTC. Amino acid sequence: CASSWGSGETQYF.

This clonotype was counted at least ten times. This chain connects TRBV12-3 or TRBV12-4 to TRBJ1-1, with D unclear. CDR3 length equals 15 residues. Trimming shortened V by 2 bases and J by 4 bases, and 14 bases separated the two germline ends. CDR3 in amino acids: CASSLSEGMGTEAFF. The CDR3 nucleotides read TGTGCCAGCAGTTTAAGTGAGGGTATGGGCACTGAAGCTTTCTTT.

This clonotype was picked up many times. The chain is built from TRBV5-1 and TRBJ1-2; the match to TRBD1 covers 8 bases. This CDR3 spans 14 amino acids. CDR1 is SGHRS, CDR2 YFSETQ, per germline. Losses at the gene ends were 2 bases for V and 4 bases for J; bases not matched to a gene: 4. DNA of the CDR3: TGCGCCAGCAGCTTTTCCGGACAGGGCTATGGCTACACCTTC. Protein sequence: CASSFSGQGYGYTF.

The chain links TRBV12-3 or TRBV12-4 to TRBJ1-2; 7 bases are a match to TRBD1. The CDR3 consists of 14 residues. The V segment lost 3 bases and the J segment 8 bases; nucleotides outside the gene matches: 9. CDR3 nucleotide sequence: TGTGCCAGCAGTTTTGGGGACAGCCGAACGGGCTACACCTTC. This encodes CASSFGDSRTGYTF.

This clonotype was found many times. CDR3 nucleotide sequence: TGTGCCAGCAGTGACCTAGGACCAAGGGCTTTCTTT. Amino acids: CASSDLGPRAFF. V is TRBV6-1 and J is TRBJ1-1; no clear D. The V gene's germline CDR1 is MNHNS and CDR2 SASEGT. The CDR3 runs 12 residues. Deletions cut 3 bases from V and 11 bases from J, with 13 bases between.

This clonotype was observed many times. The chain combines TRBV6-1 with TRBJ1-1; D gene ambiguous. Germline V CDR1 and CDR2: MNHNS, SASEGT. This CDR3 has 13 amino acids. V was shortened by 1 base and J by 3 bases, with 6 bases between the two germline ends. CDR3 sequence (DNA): TGTGCCAGCAGTGAAGTAGGGTACACTGAAGCTTTCTTT. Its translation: CASSEVGYTEAFF.

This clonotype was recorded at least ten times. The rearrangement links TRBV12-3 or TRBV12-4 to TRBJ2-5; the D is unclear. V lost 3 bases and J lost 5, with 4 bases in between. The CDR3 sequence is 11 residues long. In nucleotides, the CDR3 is TGTGCCAGCAGTTTGAGGGAGACCCAGTACTTC. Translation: CASSLRETQYF.

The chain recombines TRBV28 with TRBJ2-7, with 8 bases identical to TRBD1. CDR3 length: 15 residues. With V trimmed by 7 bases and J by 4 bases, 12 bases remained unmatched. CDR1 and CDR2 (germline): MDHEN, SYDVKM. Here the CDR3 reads CASIPRGLSSYEQYF. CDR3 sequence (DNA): TGTGCCAGCATTCCCAGGGGGCTGAGTAGTTACGAGCAGTACTTC.

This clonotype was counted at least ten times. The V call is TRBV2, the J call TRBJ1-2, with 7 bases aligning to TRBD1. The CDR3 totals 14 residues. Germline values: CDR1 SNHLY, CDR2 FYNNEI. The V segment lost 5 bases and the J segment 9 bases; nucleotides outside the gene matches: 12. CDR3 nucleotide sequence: TGTGCCAGCAGTATTAATCTAGCAGGGGGAAGCTACACCTTC. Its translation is CASSINLAGGSYTF. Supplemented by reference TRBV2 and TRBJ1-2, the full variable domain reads EPEVTQTPSHQVTQMGQEVILRCVPISNHLYFYWYRQILGQKVEFLVSFYNNEISEKSEIFDDQFSVERPDGSNFTLKIRSTKLEDSAMYFCASSINLAGGSYTFGSGTRLTVV.

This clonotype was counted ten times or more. The CDR3 DNA reads TGTGCCAGCAGCTTCCGGGAGACCCAGTACTTC. It codes for CASSFRETQYF. The chain carries TRBV28 and TRBJ2-5, with no clear D. Germline V lookup: CDR1 MDHEN, CDR2 SYDVKM. The CDR3 length is 11 residues. Trimming pared 6 bases from V and 5 bases from J, leaving 7 bases between.

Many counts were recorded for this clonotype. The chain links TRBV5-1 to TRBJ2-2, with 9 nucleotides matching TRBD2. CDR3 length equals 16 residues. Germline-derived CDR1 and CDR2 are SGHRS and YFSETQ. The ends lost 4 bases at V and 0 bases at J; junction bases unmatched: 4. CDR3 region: CASSIGLATNTGELFF. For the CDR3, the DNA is TGCGCCAGCAGCATAGGACTAGCGACGAACACCGGGGAGCTGTTTTTT.

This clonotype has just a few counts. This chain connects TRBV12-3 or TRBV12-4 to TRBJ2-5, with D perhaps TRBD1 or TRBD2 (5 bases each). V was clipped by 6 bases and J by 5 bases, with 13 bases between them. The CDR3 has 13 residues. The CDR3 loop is CASRLRGVETQYF. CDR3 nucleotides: TGTGCCAGCAGACTGAGGGGCGTGGAGACCCAGTACTTC.

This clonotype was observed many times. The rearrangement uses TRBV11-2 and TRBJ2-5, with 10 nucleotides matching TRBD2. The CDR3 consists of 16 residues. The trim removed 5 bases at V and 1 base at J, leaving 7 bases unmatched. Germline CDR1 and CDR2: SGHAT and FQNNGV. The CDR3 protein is CASSPRAGGTQETQYF. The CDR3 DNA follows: TGTGCCAGCAGCCCACGAGCGGGAGGGACCCAAGAGACCCAGTACTTC.

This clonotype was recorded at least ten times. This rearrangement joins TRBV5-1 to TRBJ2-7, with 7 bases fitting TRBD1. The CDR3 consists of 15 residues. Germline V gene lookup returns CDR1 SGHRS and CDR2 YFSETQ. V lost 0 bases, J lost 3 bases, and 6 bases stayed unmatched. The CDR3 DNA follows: TGCGCCAGCAGCTTGGACACGGGACAGATCTACGAGCAGTACTTC. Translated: CASSLDTGQIYEQYF.

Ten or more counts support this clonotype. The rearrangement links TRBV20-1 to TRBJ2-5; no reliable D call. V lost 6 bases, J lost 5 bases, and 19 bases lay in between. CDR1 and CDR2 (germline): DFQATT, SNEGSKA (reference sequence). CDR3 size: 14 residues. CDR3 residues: CSAPRTNLGETQYF. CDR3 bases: TGCAGTGCCCCCAGGACCAACTTAGGGGAGACCCAGTACTTC.

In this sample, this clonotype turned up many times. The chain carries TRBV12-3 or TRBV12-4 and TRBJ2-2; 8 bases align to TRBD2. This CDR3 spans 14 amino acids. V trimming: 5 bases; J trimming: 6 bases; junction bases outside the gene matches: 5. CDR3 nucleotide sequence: TGTGCCAGCAGTCCCCGGACTAGCTCCGGGGAGCTGTTTTTT. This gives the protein CASSPRTSSGELFF.

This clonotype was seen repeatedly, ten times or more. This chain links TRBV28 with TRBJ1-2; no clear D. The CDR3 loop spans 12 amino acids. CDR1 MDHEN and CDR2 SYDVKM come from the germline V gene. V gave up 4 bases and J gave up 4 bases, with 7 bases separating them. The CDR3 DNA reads TGTGCCAGCAGTTGGCTTAGCTATGGCTACACCTTC. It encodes CASSWLSYGYTF.

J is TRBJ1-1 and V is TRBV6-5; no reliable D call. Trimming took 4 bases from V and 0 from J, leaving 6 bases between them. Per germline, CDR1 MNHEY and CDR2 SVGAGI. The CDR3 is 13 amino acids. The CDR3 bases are TGTGCCAGCAGTTCGTCCATGAACACTGAAGCTTTCTTT. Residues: CASSSSMNTEAFF.

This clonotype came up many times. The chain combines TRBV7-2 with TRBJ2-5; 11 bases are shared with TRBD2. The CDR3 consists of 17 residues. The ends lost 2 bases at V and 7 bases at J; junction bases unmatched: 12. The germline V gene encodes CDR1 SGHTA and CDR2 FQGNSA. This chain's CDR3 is CASSLFGTSGGKMTQYF. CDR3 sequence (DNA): TGTGCCAGCAGCTTATTTGGGACTAGCGGAGGGAAGATGACCCAGTACTTC.

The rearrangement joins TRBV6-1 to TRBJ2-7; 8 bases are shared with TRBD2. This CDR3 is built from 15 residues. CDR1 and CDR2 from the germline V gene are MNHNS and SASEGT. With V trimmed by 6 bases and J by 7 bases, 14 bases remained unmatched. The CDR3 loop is CASSSLAGNTGEQYF. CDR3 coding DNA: TGTGCCAGCAGCTCGCTAGCGGGCAACACCGGGGAGCAGTACTTC.

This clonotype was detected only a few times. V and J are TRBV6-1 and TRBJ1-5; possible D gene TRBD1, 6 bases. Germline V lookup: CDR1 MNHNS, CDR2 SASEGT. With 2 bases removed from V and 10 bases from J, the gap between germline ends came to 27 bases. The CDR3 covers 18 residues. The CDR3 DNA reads TGTGCCAGCAGTGAATACTCACCAGGGGCAGCCAGGATCCTTCCCCAGCATTTT. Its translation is CASSEYSPGAARILPQHF.